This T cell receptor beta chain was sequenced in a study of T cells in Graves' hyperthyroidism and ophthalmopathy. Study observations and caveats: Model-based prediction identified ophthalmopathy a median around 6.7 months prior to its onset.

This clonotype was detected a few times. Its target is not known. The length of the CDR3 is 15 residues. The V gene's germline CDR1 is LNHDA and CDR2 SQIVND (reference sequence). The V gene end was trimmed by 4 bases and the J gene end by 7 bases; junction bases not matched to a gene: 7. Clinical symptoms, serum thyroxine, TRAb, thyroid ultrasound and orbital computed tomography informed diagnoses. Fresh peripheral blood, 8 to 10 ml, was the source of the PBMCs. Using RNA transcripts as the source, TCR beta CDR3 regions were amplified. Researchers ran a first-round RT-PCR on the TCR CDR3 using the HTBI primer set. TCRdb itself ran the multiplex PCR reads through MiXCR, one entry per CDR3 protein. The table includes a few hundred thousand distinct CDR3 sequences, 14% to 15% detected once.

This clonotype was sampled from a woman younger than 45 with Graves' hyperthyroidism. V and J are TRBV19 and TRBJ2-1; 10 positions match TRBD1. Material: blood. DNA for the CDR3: TGTGCCAGTAGTAACCACCGGGACAGGGGTAATGAGCAGTTCTTC. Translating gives CASSNHRDRGNEQFF.